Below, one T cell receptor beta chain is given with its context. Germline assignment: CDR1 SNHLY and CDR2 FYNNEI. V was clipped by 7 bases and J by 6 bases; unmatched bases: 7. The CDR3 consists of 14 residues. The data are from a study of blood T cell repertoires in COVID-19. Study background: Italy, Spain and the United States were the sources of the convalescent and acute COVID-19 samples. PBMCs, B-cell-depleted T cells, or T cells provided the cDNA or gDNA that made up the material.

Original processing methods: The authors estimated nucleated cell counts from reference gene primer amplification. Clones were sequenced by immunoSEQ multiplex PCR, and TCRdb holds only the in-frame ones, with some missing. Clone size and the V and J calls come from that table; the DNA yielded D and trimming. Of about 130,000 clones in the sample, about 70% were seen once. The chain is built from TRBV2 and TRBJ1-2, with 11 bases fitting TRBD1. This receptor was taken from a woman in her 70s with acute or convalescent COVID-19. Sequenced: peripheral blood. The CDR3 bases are TGTGCCAGCATCGTAGGACAGGGGGCAGATGGCTACACCTTC. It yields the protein CASIVGQGADGYTF.